The entry below gives a single T cell receptor beta chain sequence along with its context. Its antigen is still unknown. The sample originates from a study of T cell repertoires in cytomegalovirus infection. TCRdb re-analysed the reads in MiXCR, keeping a single row per CDR3 protein. The data contain some 700,000 distinct CDR3 sequences, around 31% of them singletons. Sequences were derived from cultured PBMCs, sampled from culture after CMV antigen stimulation. This sequence was found in a human donor in good health (CMV status not recorded). Some clones in this sample may be carry-over from other donors' samples.

CDR3 in DNA: TGCGCCAGCAGCCAAGAAGAGGGATCGAACACTGAAGCTTTCTTT. Translation gives CASSQEEGSNTEAFF. The chain has TRBV4-1 and TRBJ1-1; D gene uncertain. Germline CDR1 reads MGHRA; CDR2 reads YSYEKL. V was shortened by 0 bases and J by 1 base, with 9 bases between the two germline ends. This CDR3 region has 15 residues.